A single T cell receptor (beta chain) is shown here with its context. This specimen comes from a study of cytomegalovirus exposure and HLA in healthy donors. The PCR used 60 Vbeta and 13 Jbeta primers. Profiling relied on immunoSEQ multiplex PCR, and the TCRdb table lists in-frame clones only, not all of them. The sample has 150,000 to 200,000 clones; 79% are singletons. The CDR3 is made up of 14 amino acids. The germline V and J ends were trimmed by 4 bases and 4 bases, with 13 bases remaining between them. Germline V gene lookup returns CDR1 MNHEY and CDR2 SMNVEV (reference sequence). The receptor's source is a woman aged 25 to 39 in good health and CMV-seropositive. Sample: PBMCs. This chain links TRBV27 with TRBJ2-5; the D gene is possibly TRBD1 (6 bases). The CDR3 DNA is TGTGCCAGCAGTTCAGGGGTGTCGGTAGAGACCCAGTACTTC. Translation gives CASSSGVSVETQYF.